The clone carrying this T cell receptor (beta chain) was detected a few times. Its antigen is not known. This sample was taken from a study of response to subunit inactivated influenza vaccine. V lost 7 bases and J lost 5; bases outside the gene matches: 7. This CDR3 has 13 residues. Germline CDR1 and CDR2: SQVTM and ANQGSEA. TCRdb processed the RT-PCR reads anew with MiXCR; each CDR3 protein has one entry. The sample consists of about 780,000 distinct CDR3 sequences, approximately 17% of them appearing once. Study-wide results and limits: The authors suggested that few new T cells are recruited per seasonal influenza vaccination.

The receptor comes from a man over 45 who received an inactivated influenza vaccine. The material was PBMCs from blood, obtained around 5 days after vaccination. The V call is TRBV29-1, the J call TRBJ1-1; 10 bases align to TRBD1. The DNA of the CDR3 is TGCAGCGGCGAGCCGGGACAGGGGACTGAAGCTTTCTTT. Its translation: CSGEPGQGTEAFF. Supplemented by reference TRBV29-1 and TRBJ1-1, the full variable domain reads SAVISQKPSRDICQRGTSLTIQCQVDSQVTMMFWYRQQPGQSLTLIATANQGSEATYESGFVIDKFPISRPNLTFSTLTVSNMSPEDSSIYLCSGEPGQGTEAFFGQGTRLTVV.